Below are 14 T cell receptor beta chains sequenced from a single sample in a study of T cells in Graves' hyperthyroidism and ophthalmopathy. RNA transcripts provided the source from which TCR beta CDR3 regions were amplified. First-round RT-PCR of the TCR CDR3 relied on the HTBI primer set. TCRdb reprocessed the multiplex PCR reads with MiXCR, giving one entry per CDR3 protein. The repertoire holds 540,000 or so distinct CDR3 sequences, with 35% to 55% as singletons. The sequencing sample was made of peripheral blood or thyroid tissue (not recorded which). These receptors were taken from an adult woman with Graves' disease, either hyperthyroidism or ophthalmopathy (not recorded which).

This clonotype was picked up a small number of times. The J gene is TRBJ2-6, the V gene TRBV9, with D unresolved. The germline V gene encodes CDR1 SGDLS and CDR2 YYNGEE. The germline V and J ends were trimmed by 7 bases and 0 bases, with 17 bases remaining between them. This CDR3 has 17 amino acids. This chain's CDR3 is CASSPRGSGSGANVLTF. As DNA, the CDR3 is TGTGCCAGCTCACCACGAGGTTCTGGCTCTGGGGCCAACGTCCTGACTTTC.

For this clonotype: A much larger clonotype is one base distant, so this may be a read error. The chain is built from TRBV6-5 and TRBJ1-6; 7 bases match TRBD1. V trimming: 4 bases; J trimming: 13 bases; junction bases outside the gene matches: 7. This CDR3 is 13 amino acids long. The germline V gene encodes CDR1 MNHEY and CDR2 SVGAGI. The CDR3 region is CASSSGTDVPLHF. As DNA, the CDR3 is TGTGCCAGCAGTTCCGGGACAGATGTCCCCCTCCACTTT.

This rearrangement joins TRBV29-1 to TRBJ2-5; 9 bases are shared with TRBD1. This CDR3 spans 13 amino acids. Germline V gene data show CDR1 as SQVTM and CDR2 as ANQGSEA. CDR3: CSTGGALQETQYF. In DNA, the CDR3 is TGCAGTACAGGGGGCGCATTGCAAGAGACCCAGTACTTC.

This clonotype was seen a single time. The genes are TRBV9 and TRBJ1-1; 8 bases match TRBD1. Germline CDR1 is SGDLS and CDR2 is YYNGEE. The CDR3 is 16 amino acids. V was pared by 2 bases and J by 3 bases, with 9 bases of the junction left unmatched. The CDR3 bases are TGTGCCAGCAGCGTGGGATCCAGGGGGCAGGACACTGAAGCTTTCTTT. Amino acids: CASSVGSRGQDTEAFF.

This clonotype has a handful of counts. The chain joins TRBV12-3 or TRBV12-4 to TRBJ2-2; maybe TRBD1 (6 bases). The CDR3 is 15 amino acids. V lost 6 bases and J lost 0, with 11 bases in between. In DNA, the CDR3 is TGTGCCAGCAGCCAGGGGACCGCGAACACCGGGGAGCTGTTTTTT. It encodes CASSQGTANTGELFF.

This chain joins TRBV19 and TRBJ1-5, with 9 bases lining up with TRBD1. The CDR3 length is 15 residues. Trimming at V came to 0 bases and at J to 7 bases, leaving 4 bases not matched to a gene. Germline CDR1 and CDR2: LNHDA and SQIVND (reference sequence). The CDR3 sequence is CASSIETGGVQPQHF. The CDR3 DNA reads TGTGCCAGTAGTATAGAGACAGGGGGTGTGCAGCCCCAGCATTTT.

The chain has TRBV10-3 and TRBJ2-7, with 9 positions matching TRBD2. Germline V gene sequence: CDR1 ENHRY, CDR2 SYGVKD. There are 11 residues in the CDR3. The CDR3 loop is CVAGAMYEQYF. As DNA, the CDR3 is TGTGTAGCGGGAGCTATGTACGAGCAGTACTTC.

Notes on this clonotype: No DNA is shown, since the ends of the CDR3 on it are uncertain; the CDR3 is the one TCRdb lists. The V gene is TRBV7-9, the J gene TRBJ2-5; the table's TRBD1 call for D was not verified on the DNA. The CDR3 is 19 amino acids in total, end residues counted. CDR1 SEHNR and CDR2 FQNEAQ come from the germline V gene (reference sequence). The chain's CDR3 is CASSFYICSARVGGETQYF.

This chain connects TRBV20-1 to TRBJ2-5, with TRBD2 matching over 7 bases. The J segment lost 5 bases and the V segment lost 3 bases, leaving 3 bases of the junction unmatched. Germline CDR1 is DFQATT and CDR2 is SNEGSKA (reference sequence). The CDR3 runs 12 residues. For the CDR3, the DNA is TGCAGTGCTAGCCCGCGGGGGGAGACCCAGTACTTC. Amino acids: CSASPRGETQYF.

This clonotype has just one count. The chain links TRBV15 to TRBJ2-5, with a tentative D call TRBD2 (5 bases). V was shortened by 5 bases and J by 3 bases, with 7 bases between the two germline ends. CDR1 is LNHNV and CDR2 is YYDKDF in the germline V gene (reference sequence). The CDR3 covers 12 residues. The CDR3 is CATSEGEETQYF. DNA of the CDR3: TGTGCCACCAGCGAGGGTGAAGAGACCCAGTACTTC. The full variable domain, completed using reference TRBV15 and TRBJ2-5, is DAMVIQNPRYQVTQFGKPVTLSCSQTLNHNVMYWYQQKSSQAPKLLFHYYDKDFNNEADTPDNFQSRRPNTSFCFLDIRSPGLGDTAMYLCATSEGEETQYFGPGTRLLVL.

The DNA of the CDR3 is TGTGCCAGCAGTTGGACCGAATATGCAGCTTTCTTT. This encodes CASSWTEYAAFF. The V and J genes are TRBV6-6 and TRBJ1-1; D gene unclear. The CDR3 sequence is 12 residues long. Germline CDR1 reads MNHNY; CDR2 reads SVGAGI (reference sequence). V lost 4 bases, J lost 10 bases, and 13 bases lay in between.

Concerning this clonotype itself: A much larger clonotype is one base distant, so this may be a read error. The chain carries TRBV5-8 and TRBJ1-1, with D hard to call. Deletions cut 0 bases from V and 4 bases from J, with 13 bases between. Germline assignment: CDR1 SGHTS and CDR2 YDEGEE. The CDR3 loop spans 15 amino acids. The CDR3 DNA follows: TGTGCCAGCAGCTTGGCCTCACATGGGAGCACTGAAGCTTTCTTT. Encoded protein: CASSLASHGSTEAFF.

This clonotype has a count of ten or more. This chain links TRBV19 with TRBJ2-5; 7 nucleotides agree with TRBD2. The J segment lost 2 bases and the V segment lost 5 bases, leaving 5 bases of the junction unmatched. This CDR3 is built from 14 residues. Germline CDR1 LNHDA, CDR2 SQIVND (reference sequence). Written as DNA, the CDR3 is TGTGCCAGTAGTGCCCTCGGGGGGCAAGAGACCCAGTACTTC. Residues: CASSALGGQETQYF.

V usage is TRBV14 and J usage is TRBJ2-5; 14 positions match TRBD2. The CDR3 has 18 residues. Germline V lookup: CDR1 SGHDN, CDR2 FVKESK. The V and J ends lost 0 bases and 3 bases, in that order; junction bases with no gene match: 6. This CDR3 is CASSQDHGLAGGEETQYF. DNA for the CDR3: TGTGCCAGCAGCCAAGATCACGGACTAGCGGGAGGAGAAGAGACCCAGTACTTC.